The present T cell receptor (beta chain) was sequenced within a study of regulatory T cells in long-lasting Graves disease. Whole-study findings and limits: Fewer public clonotypes were shared by new patients (approximately 970) than by persistent patients (2,741).

This clonotype was found many times. Antigen: not known. CDR3 regions were amplified by Arm-PCR using iRepertoire HTBI primers to build TCR beta libraries. From the multiplex PCR reads, TCRdb called clonotypes with MiXCR, one entry per CDR3 protein. The data contain 500,000 or so distinct CDR3 sequences, roughly 17% of them seen just once; the ten biggest clones take up 10% to 15%. The CDR3 spans 15 residues. From germline, CDR1 is KGHSH and CDR2 LQKENI. The V and J ends lost 0 bases and 4 bases respectively, with 12 bases between them. Time point given: newly diagnosed GD, antithyroid drugs for less than 3 months. RNA isolated from PBMCs was used to make the TCR library. Guidelines of the American Thyroid Association were used to diagnose Graves' disease. The data were also submitted as part of a second study, on T cells in Graves' hyperthyroidism and ophthalmopathy. That publication notes: An absence of ophthalmopathy progression within 18 months meant stable Graves' hyperthyroidism. Model output signaled ophthalmopathy a median around 6.9 months ahead of onset.

The sequenced sample was peripheral blood mononuclear cells (PBMCs), obtained at new diagnosis, from a patient treated with antithyroid drugs. The gene calls are TRBV18 and TRBJ2-5, with unresolved D. The sequence was obtained from a man between 40 and 49 years old with Graves disease. CDR3: CASSPPQATGETQYF. In DNA, the CDR3 is TGTGCCAGCTCACCACCTCAGGCCACGGGAGAGACCCAGTACTTC.